The 25 T cell receptor beta chains below were found in one sample sequenced in a study of blood T cell repertoires in COVID-19. Sequenced by immunoSEQ multiplex PCR; TCRdb stores in-frame clones only, minus some. The table records some 64,000 clones, around four fifths of them present only once. The sequenced sample was peripheral blood. These receptors were taken from an elderly woman with active or convalescent COVID-19.

This clone is medium-sized in the sample. This sequence joins TRBV6-5 and TRBJ1-6; D unclear. V was shortened by 5 bases and J by 10 bases, with 15 bases between the two germline ends. CDR1 MNHEY and CDR2 SVGAGI come from the germline V gene. This CDR3 has 14 residues. The CDR3 sequence: CASSTAAAESPLHF. In DNA, the CDR3 is TGTGCCAGCAGTACCGCGGCAGCAGAATCACCCCTCCACTTT.

V is TRBV11-2 and J is TRBJ2-7; tentative D call: TRBD1 (5 bases). The CDR3 is 12 residues long. CDR1 SGHAT and CDR2 FQNNGV come from the germline V gene. The V end was cut by 2 bases, the J end by 9 bases, with 11 bases between. The CDR3 bases are TGTGCCAGCAGCTTATTGCGTGGGGCGCAGTACTTC. Translated: CASSLLRGAQYF.

This clone came up a few times. The V and J genes are TRBV7-2 and TRBJ2-7; tentatively, D is TRBD2 (7 bases). This CDR3 comprises 17 residues. Germline V gene lookup returns CDR1 SGHTA and CDR2 FQGNSA. V was shortened by 2 bases and J by 7 bases, with 24 bases between the two germline ends. The CDR3 sequence is CASSLTPIGGALKEQYF. The CDR3 DNA reads TGTGCCAGCAGCTTAACCCCTATTGGGGGGGCCTTAAAGGAGCAGTACTTC.

The chain links TRBV10-1 to TRBJ2-7; TRBD1 might be the D (6 bases). The CDR3 covers 13 residues. Trimming removed 0 bases from V and 4 bases from J, with 7 bases in between. Germline V gene lookup returns CDR1 WNHNN and CDR2 SYGVQD (reference sequence). The CDR3 protein is CASSESGGYEQYF. CDR3 coding DNA: TGCGCCAGCAGTGAGTCAGGGGGATACGAGCAGTACTTC.

This chain links TRBV12-3 or TRBV12-4 with TRBJ1-1, with D hard to call. V lost 6 bases, J lost 3 bases, and 11 bases lay in between. The CDR3 is 13 residues long. CDR3 coding DNA: TGTGCCAGCAGCGAGGACGGGGACACTGAAGCTTTCTTT. As protein: CASSEDGDTEAFF.

The genes are TRBV19 and TRBJ1-5, with D possibly being TRBD1 (5 bases). This CDR3 contains 14 residues. CDR1 is LNHDA and CDR2 is SQIVND in the germline V gene (reference sequence). V was clipped by 4 bases and J by 3 bases, with 10 bases between them. The CDR3 sequence: CASSSDRNNQPQHF. The CDR3 nucleotides are TGTGCCAGTAGTAGCGACAGAAACAATCAGCCCCAGCATTTT.

Notes on this clone: This sample includes further DNA sequences coding for the same CDR3. V gene TRBV7-8 combines with J gene TRBJ1-3; D might be TRBD1 (6 bases). The length of the CDR3 is 16 residues. Per germline, CDR1 SGHVS and CDR2 FQNEAQ. Trimming left V 2 bases short and J 0 bases short, with 11 bases between. The DNA for the CDR3 is TGTGCCAGCAGCTTAACCGGACAGTTCTCTGGAAACACCATATATTTT. Translating it yields CASSLTGQFSGNTIYF.

The J gene is TRBJ2-5, the V gene TRBV2; the D gene is possibly TRBD2 (6 bases). V was clipped by 6 bases and J by 1 base, with 18 bases between them. This CDR3 spans 16 amino acids. Germline lookup yields CDR1 SNHLY and CDR2 FYNNEI. The chain's CDR3 is CASRSRFGGTQETQYF. The CDR3 DNA is TGTGCCAGCAGATCCCGATTTGGGGGGACCCAAGAGACCCAGTACTTC.

The rearrangement joins TRBV9 to TRBJ2-1; 8 nucleotides align to TRBD2. J was trimmed by 6 bases and V by 4 bases; bases with no gene match: 9. This CDR3 is 15 amino acids long. The germline CDR1 and CDR2 sequences are SGDLS and YYNGEE. This CDR3 reads CASSPLAGGINEQFF. The CDR3 region has the DNA TGTGCCAGCAGCCCACTGGCGGGGGGAATCAATGAGCAGTTCTTC.

The V gene is TRBV5-1, the J gene TRBJ2-4; TRBD2 agrees at 7 bases. The CDR3 is 14 residues long. The V and J ends lost 0 bases and 9 bases, in that order; junction bases with no gene match: 6. CDR1 and CDR2 (germline): SGHRS, YFSETQ. The CDR3 coding sequence is TGCGCCAGCAGCTTGGGACTAGCTAGCGGCATTCAGTACTTC. Translated: CASSLGLASGIQYF. The whole variable domain, remainder taken from reference TRBV5-1 and TRBJ2-4, is KAGVTQTPRYLIKTRGQQVTLSCSPISGHRSVSWYQQTPGQGLQFLFEYFSETQRNKGNFPGRFSGRQFSNSRSEMNVSTLELGDSALYLCASSLGLASGIQYFGAGTRLSVL.

The V and J genes are TRBV10-1 and TRBJ2-5, with a weak D call TRBD1 (6 bases). Per germline, CDR1 WNHNN and CDR2 SYGVQD (reference sequence). Trimming left V 5 bases short and J 5 bases short, with 15 bases between. There are 14 residues in the CDR3. For the CDR3, the DNA is TGCGCCAGCAGTCAGACAGGTGTCGGGGAGACCCAGTACTTC. This codes for CASSQTGVGETQYF.

The J gene is TRBJ2-3, the V gene TRBV7-8; no clear D gene. CDR3 length equals 13 residues. Trimming took off 5 bases at V and 7 bases at J, with 13 bases between the two ends. CDR1 is SGHVS and CDR2 is FQNEAQ in the germline V gene. DNA for the CDR3: TGTGCCAGCAGCCAACTAACGGGTAATACGCAGTATTTT. The encoded protein is CASSQLTGNTQYF.

This clone has a single count. The J gene is TRBJ1-2, the V gene TRBV7-2; possibly TRBD1 for D (6 bases). V was shortened by 5 bases and J by 4 bases, with 23 bases between the two germline ends. Per germline, CDR1 SGHTA and CDR2 FQGNSA. The CDR3 has 17 amino acids. CDR3 bases: TGTGCCAGCAGCCGCCCTCTTACACCGGACAGACTCTATGGCTACACCTTC. Encoded protein: CASSRPLTPDRLYGYTF.

The chain has TRBV30 and TRBJ1-1; 9 nucleotides line up with TRBD1. Germline assignment: CDR1 GTSNPN and CDR2 SVGIG (reference sequence). The CDR3 length is 13 residues. V shed 5 bases, J shed 5 bases, and the junction held 6 bases outside the gene matches. The CDR3 nucleotides read TGTGCCTGGGAGACAGGGGGAGGTACTGAAGCTTTCTTT. It yields the protein CAWETGGGTEAFF.

The chain links TRBV15 to TRBJ1-4; D possibly corresponds to TRBD1 (6 bases). The V end lost 0 bases, the J end lost 3 bases, and 14 bases lay between the germline ends. Germline V gene data show CDR1 as LNHNV and CDR2 as YYDKDF (reference sequence). The CDR3 loop spans 17 amino acids. CDR3 nucleotides: TGTGCCACCAGCAGAGATAGGTTGGCAGGGGCTAATGAAAAACTGTTTTTT. Encoded protein: CATSRDRLAGANEKLFF.

The chain is built from TRBV27 and TRBJ2-6, with TRBD1 as a possible D gene (6 bases). This CDR3 is 15 amino acids long. V shed 6 bases and J shed 0 bases, with 9 bases lying between them. Per germline, CDR1 MNHEY and CDR2 SMNVEV (reference sequence). CDR3 amino acids: CASRTGFSGANVLTF. CDR3 DNA sequence: TGTGCCAGCAGGACAGGTTTCTCTGGGGCCAACGTCCTGACTTTC.

This clone has a single count. J is TRBJ1-2 and V is TRBV6-5; TRBD1 matches at 7 bases. J lost 0 bases, V lost 6 bases, and 7 bases had no gene match. The CDR3 is 15 residues long. Germline V gene lookup returns CDR1 MNHEY and CDR2 SVGAGI. The CDR3 protein is CASSDRDRPNYGYTF. The CDR3 bases are TGTGCCAGCAGCGATAGGGACAGACCTAACTATGGCTACACCTTC.

V and J are TRBV11-3 and TRBJ2-7; 8 bases align to TRBD1. Unmatched junction bases numbered 7, after V lost 10 bases and J lost 5 bases. The CDR3 is 12 residues long. Per the germline V gene, CDR1 is SGHNT and CDR2 is YENEEA. The chain's CDR3 is CATGQGRDEQYF. CDR3 sequence (DNA): TGTGCCACCGGACAGGGAAGGGACGAGCAGTACTTC.

CDR3 in amino acids: CASTRTGDFFEAFF. The CDR3 DNA sequence: TGCGCCAGCACCCGGACAGGGGATTTTTTTGAAGCTTTCTTT. This chain links TRBV5-1 with TRBJ1-1, with 9 bases lining up with TRBD1. Trimming took 6 bases from V and 7 from J; bases not matched to a gene: 10. The germline V gene encodes CDR1 SGHRS and CDR2 YFSETQ. The CDR3 has 14 amino acids.

By share, this clone counts as medium-sized. This chain uses TRBV4-2 with TRBJ1-2, with D possibly matching TRBD1 (5 bases). The germline gives CDR1 LGHNA, CDR2 YNFKEQ. The CDR3 has 15 amino acids. With 4 bases removed from V and 0 bases from J, the gap between germline ends came to 12 bases. DNA of the CDR3: TGTGCCAGCAGCCTGGAAGGGGCCCCTAACTATGGCTACACCTTC. This sequence encodes CASSLEGAPNYGYTF.

This clone was seen only once. The V and J genes are TRBV29-1 and TRBJ1-1; D not certain. CDR1 and CDR2 from the germline V gene are SQVTM and ANQGSEA. Deletions cut 1 base from V and 5 bases from J, with 17 bases between. The CDR3 is 15 residues long. CDR3 in amino acids: CSVEGAGGLETEAFF. DNA of the CDR3: TGCAGCGTTGAAGGGGCAGGAGGTCTGGAGACTGAAGCTTTCTTT.

This chain uses TRBV6-5 with TRBJ1-5; no definite D call. From germline, CDR1 is MNHEY and CDR2 SVGAGI. V lost 11 bases and J 7 bases, leaving 9 bases between the germline ends. The CDR3 is 10 residues long. The CDR3 DNA is TGTGCCCGAGGTGGGCAGCCCCAGCATTTT. Translating it yields CARGGQPQHF.

V is TRBV10-2 and J is TRBJ1-3; D is ambiguous. The CDR3 length is 13 residues. V lost 7 bases and J 4 bases, leaving 11 bases between the germline ends. Per the germline V gene, CDR1 is WSHSY and CDR2 is SAAADI. CDR3 residues: CASTLPGGNTIYF. The CDR3 DNA is TGCGCCAGCACCCTCCCGGGAGGAAACACCATATATTTT.

The J gene is TRBJ2-7, the V gene TRBV6-2 or TRBV6-3; no clear D. The germline V gene encodes CDR1 MNHEY and CDR2 SVGEGT. V lost 3 bases and J lost 6, with 9 bases in between. The CDR3 spans 12 residues. CDR3 loop: CASSYLRSEQYF. CDR3 nucleotide sequence: TGTGCCAGCAGTTATCTGAGATCCGAGCAGTACTTC.

This clone appeared once. V usage is TRBV4-1 and J usage is TRBJ1-4, with D hard to call. The CDR3 totals 14 residues. The germline V gene has CDR1 MGHRA and CDR2 YSYEKL. V lost 4 bases and J lost 6, with 12 bases in between. The CDR3, as DNA: TGCGCCAGCAGCCGATCCGGGAGGGATGAAAAACTGTTTTTT. This encodes CASSRSGRDEKLFF.